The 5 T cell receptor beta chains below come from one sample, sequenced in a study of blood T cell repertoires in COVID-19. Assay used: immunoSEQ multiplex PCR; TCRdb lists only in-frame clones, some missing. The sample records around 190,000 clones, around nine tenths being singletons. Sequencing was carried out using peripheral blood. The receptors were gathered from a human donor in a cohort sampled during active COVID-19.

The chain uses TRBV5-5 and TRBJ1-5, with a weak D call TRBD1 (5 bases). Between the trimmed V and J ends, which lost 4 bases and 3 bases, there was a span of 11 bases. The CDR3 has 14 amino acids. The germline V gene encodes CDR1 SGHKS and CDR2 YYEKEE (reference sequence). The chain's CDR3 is CASSTGHTNQPQHF. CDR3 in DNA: TGTGCCAGCAGCACAGGACACACCAATCAGCCCCAGCATTTT.

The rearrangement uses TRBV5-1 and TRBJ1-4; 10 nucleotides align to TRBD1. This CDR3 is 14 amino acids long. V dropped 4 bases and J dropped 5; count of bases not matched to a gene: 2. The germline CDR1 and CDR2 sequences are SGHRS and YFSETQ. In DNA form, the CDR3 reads TGCGCCAGCAGCGTGGGACAGGGGAATGAAAAACTGTTTTTT. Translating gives CASSVGQGNEKLFF.

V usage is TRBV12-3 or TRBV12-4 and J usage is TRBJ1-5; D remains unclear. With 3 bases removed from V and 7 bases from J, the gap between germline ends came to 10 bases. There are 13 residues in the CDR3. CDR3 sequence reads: CASSLSDYQPQHF. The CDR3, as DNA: TGTGCCAGCAGTTTGAGCGACTACCAGCCCCAGCATTTT.

The CDR3 reads CASSYGEGWGNQPQHF. The CDR3 DNA reads TGTGCCAGCAGTTACGGAGAGGGTTGGGGCAATCAGCCCCAGCATTTT. The genes are TRBV6-2 or TRBV6-3 and TRBJ1-5; D remains ambiguous. The germline V gene encodes CDR1 MNHEY and CDR2 SVGEGT. The ends were cut back, 2 bases at V and 2 bases at J, with 13 bases in the middle. The CDR3 extends over 16 amino acids.

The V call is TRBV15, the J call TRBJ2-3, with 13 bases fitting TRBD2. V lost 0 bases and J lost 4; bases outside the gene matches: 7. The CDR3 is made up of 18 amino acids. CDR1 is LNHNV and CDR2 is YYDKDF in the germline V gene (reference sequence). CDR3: CATSREGSGLAGADTQYF. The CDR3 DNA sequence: TGTGCCACCAGCAGAGAGGGCTCCGGACTAGCGGGAGCAGATACGCAGTATTTT.